Described below is a single T cell receptor (beta chain) sequence and its context. The target antigen is unknown. The data derive from a study of shared clonotypes between healthy human individuals. Findings and limits, study-wide: Rarefaction revealed incomplete sorted-subset sequencing despite large depth. What limited the represented genetic and exposure-history diversity was the small number of donors. Only blood was sampled; tissue repertoires likely differ.

Germline V lookup: CDR1 SGHVS, CDR2 FQNEAQ. The CDR3 has 19 amino acids. The V gene lost 5 bases and the J gene lost 2 bases, with 26 bases spanning the gap. Repertoires were generated with immunoSEQ multiplex PCR, while TCRdb's copy carries only in-frame clones and drops some. Of approximately 2.5 million clones listed, approximately 93% are singletons. Everyone who donated was a Caucasian adult who lived in Nashville, Tennessee. The sequenced sample consisted of naive CD4+ T cells from PBMCs. The sample's subset: CD45RA+ positively selected. This receptor was identified in a man between 18 and 29 years old in good health. Some clones in this sample may be carry-over from other donors' samples. The genes are TRBV7-8 and TRBJ2-3, with D possibly being TRBD1 (6 bases). The CDR3 here is CASSITFQGQSVPTDTQYF. CDR3 nucleotide sequence: TGTGCCAGCAGCATCACCTTTCAGGGACAATCCGTCCCCACAGATACGCAGTATTTT.